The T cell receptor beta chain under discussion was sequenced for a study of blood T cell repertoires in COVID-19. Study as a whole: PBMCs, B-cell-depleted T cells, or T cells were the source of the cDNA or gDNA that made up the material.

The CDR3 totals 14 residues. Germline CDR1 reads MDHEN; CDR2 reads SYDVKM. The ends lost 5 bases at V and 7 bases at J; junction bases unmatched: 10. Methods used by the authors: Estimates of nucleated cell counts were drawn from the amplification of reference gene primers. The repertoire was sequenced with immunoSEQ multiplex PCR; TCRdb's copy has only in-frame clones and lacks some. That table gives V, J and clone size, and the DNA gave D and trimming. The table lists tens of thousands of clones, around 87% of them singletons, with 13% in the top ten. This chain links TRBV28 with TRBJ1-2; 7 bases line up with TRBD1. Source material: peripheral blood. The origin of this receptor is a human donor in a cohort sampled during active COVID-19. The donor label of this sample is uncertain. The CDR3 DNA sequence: TGTGCCAGCAGTCCAGGGGACAGAGAGCGTGGCTACACCTTC. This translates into CASSPGDRERGYTF.